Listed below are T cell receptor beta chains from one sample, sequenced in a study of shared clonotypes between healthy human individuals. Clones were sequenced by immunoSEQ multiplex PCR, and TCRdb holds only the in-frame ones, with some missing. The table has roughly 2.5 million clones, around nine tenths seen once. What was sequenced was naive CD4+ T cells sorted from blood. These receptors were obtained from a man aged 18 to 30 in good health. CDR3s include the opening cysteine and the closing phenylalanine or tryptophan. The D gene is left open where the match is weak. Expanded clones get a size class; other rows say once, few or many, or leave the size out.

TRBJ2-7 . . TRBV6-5 TGTGCCAGCAGGGTGAGCTCGCTGCAACTACGTGGGCAGTACTTC CASRVSSLQLRGQYF
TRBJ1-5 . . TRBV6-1 TGTGCCAGCTCCCAGGGGTGGCGGCAGCCCCAGCATTTT CASSQGWRQPQHF
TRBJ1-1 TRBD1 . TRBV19 TGTGCCAGTAGTGCGCAGGGGGGGGCTTACACTGAAGCTTTCTTT CASSAQGGAYTEAFF
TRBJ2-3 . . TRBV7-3 TGTGCCAGCAGCCAGACGAGCGCAGATACGCAGTATTTT CASSQTSADTQYF
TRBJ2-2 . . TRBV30 TGTGCCTGGAGACATTCTGGCACCGGGGAGCTGTTTTTT CAWRHSGTGELFF
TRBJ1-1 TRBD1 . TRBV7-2 TGTGCCAGCAGCTTAGGGGACAGGGTAGAGACTGAAGCTTTCTTT CASSLGDRVETEAFF
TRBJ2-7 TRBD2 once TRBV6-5 TGTGCCAGCCATACTAGCGGGAGGAGTAGCGAGCAGTACTTC CASHTSGRSSEQYF
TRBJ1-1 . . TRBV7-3 TGTGCCAGCAGCTTGAACCGTGAAAACACTGAAGCTTTCTTT CASSLNRENTEAFF
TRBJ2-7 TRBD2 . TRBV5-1 TGCGCCAGCAGCCAAACTAGCGGGGGGAATCGGGAGCAGTACTTC CASSQTSGGNREQYF
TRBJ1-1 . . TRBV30 TGTGCCTGGAGTGTAGTCCGGCAACGGGGGACTGAAGCTTTCTTT CAWSVVRQRGTEAFF
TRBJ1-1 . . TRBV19 TGTGCCAGTAGTCAGGTACCTAACACTGAAGCTTTCTTT CASSQVPNTEAFF
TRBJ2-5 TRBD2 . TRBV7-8 TGTGCCAGCAGCCCCCGCGGACTAGCGTACGAGACCCAGTACTTC CASSPRGLAYETQYF
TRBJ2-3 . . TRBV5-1 TGCGCCAGCAGCCCGCAGAGGGATACGCAGTATTTT CASSPQRDTQYF
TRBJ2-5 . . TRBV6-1 TGTGCCAGCAGTGAAACCGTCGACACTCAAGAGACCCAGTACTTC CASSETVDTQETQYF
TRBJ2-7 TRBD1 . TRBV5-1 TGCGCCAGCAGCCTACCCTCAGGGGGAAGCGAGCAGTACTTC CASSLPSGGSEQYF
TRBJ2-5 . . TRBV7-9 TGTGCCAGCAGCTTAGTGAGCGCCGGGGAGACCCAGTACTTC CASSLVSAGETQYF
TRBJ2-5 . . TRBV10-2 TGCGCCGCGGGACAGCAAGAGACCCAGTACTTC CAAGQQETQYF
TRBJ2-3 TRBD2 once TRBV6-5 TGTGCCAGCGCTCTAGCGGGGACCGGCACAGATACGCAGTATTTT CASALAGTGTDTQYF
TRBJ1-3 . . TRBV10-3 TGTGCCATCAGTGAGTCGAAAGGGGGGGTATCTGGAAACACCATATATTTT CAISESKGGVSGNTIYF
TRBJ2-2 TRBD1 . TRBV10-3 TGTGCCCTCCGGGACAGGGGCAACGGCGGGGAGCTGTTTTTT CALRDRGNGGELFF
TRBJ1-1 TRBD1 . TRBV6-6 TGTGCCAGCAGTTACAGGGCAGGGGGTAATACTGAAGCTTTCTTT CASSYRAGGNTEAFF
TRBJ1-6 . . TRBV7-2 TGTGCCAGCAGCCTTAAACAGGGAATATCACCCCTCCACTTT CASSLKQGISPLHF
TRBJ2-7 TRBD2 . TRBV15 TGTGCCACCAGCCACTGGGGAGCGGGACTCTACGAGCAGTACTTC CATSHWGAGLYEQYF
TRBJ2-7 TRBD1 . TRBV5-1 TGCGCCAGCAGCTTGCAAGCTTGGGACAGGGACTACGAGCAGTACTTC CASSLQAWDRDYEQYF
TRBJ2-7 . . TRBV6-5 TGTGCCAGCAGTTACGGTCCTGGCTACGAGCAGTACTTC CASSYGPGYEQYF
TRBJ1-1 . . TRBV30 TGTGCCTGGAGTGGACGGGTGTCACCCAACACTGAAGCTTTCTTT CAWSGRVSPNTEAFF
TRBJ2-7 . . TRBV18 TGTGCCAGCTCACCGTACAGGGGAGGCGACGAGCAGTACTTC CASSPYRGGDEQYF
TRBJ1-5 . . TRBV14 TGTGCCAGCAGCCAAGGGAGAAATCAGCCCCAGCATTTT CASSQGRNQPQHF
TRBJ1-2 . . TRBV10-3 TGTGCCATCAGTGAGTCTCGGGAAGGGGCCCTGGACTATGGCTACACCTTC CAISESREGALDYGYTF
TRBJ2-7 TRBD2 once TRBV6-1 TGTGCCAGCAGTGAAGAGGGGGGGCTGCTAGCGGGAGGGGACAGCGAGCAGTACTTC CASSEEGGLLAGGDSEQYF
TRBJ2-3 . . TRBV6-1 TGTGCCAGCAGACTAGTCGGCACAGATACGCAGTATTTT CASRLVGTDTQYF
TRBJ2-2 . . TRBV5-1 TGCGCCAGCAGCTTGGATAAAACCACCGGGGAGCTGTTTTTT CASSLDKTTGELFF
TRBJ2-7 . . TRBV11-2 TGTGCCAGCAGCTTAAGGGCCGAAAGCTCCTACGAGCAGTACTTC CASSLRAESSYEQYF
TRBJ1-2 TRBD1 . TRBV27 TGTGCCAGCAGTCGACAGGGGGCGGGCTATGGCTACACCTTC CASSRQGAGYGYTF
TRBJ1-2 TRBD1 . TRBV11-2 TGTGCCAGCAGCTCCCTAACCGGGACAGGGCTCGGCTACACCTTC CASSSLTGTGLGYTF
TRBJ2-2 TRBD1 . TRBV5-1 TGCGCCAGCAGCCCGAGGACAGGGGGCGTCACCGGGGAGCTGTTTTTT CASSPRTGGVTGELFF
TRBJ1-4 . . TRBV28 TGTGCCAGCACCCTATGGGGGAATCGTGAAAAACTGTTTTTT CASTLWGNREKLFF
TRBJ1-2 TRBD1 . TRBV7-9 TGTGCCAGCAGCCACGACAGGGGTGAAGACGGCTACACCTTC CASSHDRGEDGYTF
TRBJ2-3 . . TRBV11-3 TGTGCCAGCAGCCCCGGTGGGTTTAGCACAGATACGCAGTATTTT CASSPGGFSTDTQYF
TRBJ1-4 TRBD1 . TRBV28 TGTGCCAGCAGTCCCACCGGGACAGGGGGTTTCTTTAGTGAAAAACTGTTTTTT CASSPTGTGGFFSEKLFF
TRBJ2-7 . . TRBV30 TGTGCCTGGAAAGGCGCCTACGAGCAGTACTTC CAWKGAYEQYF
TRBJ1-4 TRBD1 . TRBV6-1 TGTGCCAGCAGTGATGGGACAGGGGGTCGGGAAAAACTGTTTTTT CASSDGTGGREKLFF
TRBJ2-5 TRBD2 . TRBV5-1 TGCGCCAGCAGCCACGGACTAGGTGAGGAGACCCAGTACTTC CASSHGLGEETQYF
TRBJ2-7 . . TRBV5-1 TGCGCCAGCAGCTCGCAGGGGGGCTTCGACGAGCAGTACTTC CASSSQGGFDEQYF
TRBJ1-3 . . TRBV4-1 TGCGCCAGCAGCCAAGAGCCCCAGACAGACCGCGGAAACACCATATATTTT CASSQEPQTDRGNTIYF